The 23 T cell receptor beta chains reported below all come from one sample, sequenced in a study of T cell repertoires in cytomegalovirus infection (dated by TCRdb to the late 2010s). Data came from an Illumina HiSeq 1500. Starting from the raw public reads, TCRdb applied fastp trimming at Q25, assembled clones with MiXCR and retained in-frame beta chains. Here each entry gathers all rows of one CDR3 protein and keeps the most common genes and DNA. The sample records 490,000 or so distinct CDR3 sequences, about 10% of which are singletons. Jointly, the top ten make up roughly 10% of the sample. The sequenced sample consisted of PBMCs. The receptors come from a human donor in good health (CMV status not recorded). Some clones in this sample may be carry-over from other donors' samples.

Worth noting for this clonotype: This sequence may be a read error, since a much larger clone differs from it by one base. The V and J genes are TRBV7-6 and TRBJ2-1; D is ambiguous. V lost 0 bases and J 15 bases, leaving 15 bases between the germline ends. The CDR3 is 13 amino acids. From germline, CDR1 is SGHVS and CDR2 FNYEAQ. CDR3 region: CASSLAADYGRFF. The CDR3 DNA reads TGTGCCAGCAGCTTAGCCGCAGATTACGGTCGGTTCTTC.

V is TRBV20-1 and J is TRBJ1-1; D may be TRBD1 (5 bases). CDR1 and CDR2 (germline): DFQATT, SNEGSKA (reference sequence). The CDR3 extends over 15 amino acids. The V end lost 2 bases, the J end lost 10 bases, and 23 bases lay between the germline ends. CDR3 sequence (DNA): TGCAGTGCTAGACAAAGAGATCGCTGGCGGGGGGTAGCTTTCTTT. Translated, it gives CSARQRDRWRGVAFF.

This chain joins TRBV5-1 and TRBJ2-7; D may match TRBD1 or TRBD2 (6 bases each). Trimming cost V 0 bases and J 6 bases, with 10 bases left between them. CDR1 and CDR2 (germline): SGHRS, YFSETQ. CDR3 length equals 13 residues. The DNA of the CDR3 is TGCGCCAGCAGCTTGGTACAGGGAGGCGAGCAGTACTTC. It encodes CASSLVQGGEQYF.

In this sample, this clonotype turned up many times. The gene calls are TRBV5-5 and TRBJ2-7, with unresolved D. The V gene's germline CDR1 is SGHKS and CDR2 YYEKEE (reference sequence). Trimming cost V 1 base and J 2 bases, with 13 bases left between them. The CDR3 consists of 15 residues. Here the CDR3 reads CASSLKLSFPYEQYF. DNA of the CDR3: TGTGCCAGCAGCTTGAAGCTCTCCTTTCCCTACGAGCAGTACTTC.

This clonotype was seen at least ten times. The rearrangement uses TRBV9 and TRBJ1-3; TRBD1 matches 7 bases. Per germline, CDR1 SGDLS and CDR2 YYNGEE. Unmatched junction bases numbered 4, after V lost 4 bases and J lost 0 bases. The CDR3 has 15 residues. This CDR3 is CASSIQGVSGNTIYF. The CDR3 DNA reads TGTGCCAGCAGCATTCAGGGGGTCTCTGGAAACACCATATATTTT.

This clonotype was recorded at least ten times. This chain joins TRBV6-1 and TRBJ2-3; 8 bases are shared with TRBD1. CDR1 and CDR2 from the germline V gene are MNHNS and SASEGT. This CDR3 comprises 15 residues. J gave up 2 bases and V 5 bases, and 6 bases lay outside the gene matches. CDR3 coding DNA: TGTGCCAGCAGTCTCCGACAGGGGAACACAGATACGCAGTATTTT. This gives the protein CASSLRQGNTDTQYF.

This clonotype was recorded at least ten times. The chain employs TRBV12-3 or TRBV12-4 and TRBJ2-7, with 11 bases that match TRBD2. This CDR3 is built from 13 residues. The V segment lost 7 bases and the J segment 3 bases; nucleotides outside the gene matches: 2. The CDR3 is CASTGTSGYEQYF. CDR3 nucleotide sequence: TGTGCCAGCACCGGGACTAGCGGCTACGAGCAGTACTTC.

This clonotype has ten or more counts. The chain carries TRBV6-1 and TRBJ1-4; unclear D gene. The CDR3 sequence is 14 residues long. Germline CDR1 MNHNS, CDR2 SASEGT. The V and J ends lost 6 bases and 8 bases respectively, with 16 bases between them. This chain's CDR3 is CASSPTGQEEKLFF. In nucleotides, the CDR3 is TGTGCCAGCAGCCCTACCGGGCAGGAGGAAAAACTGTTTTTT.

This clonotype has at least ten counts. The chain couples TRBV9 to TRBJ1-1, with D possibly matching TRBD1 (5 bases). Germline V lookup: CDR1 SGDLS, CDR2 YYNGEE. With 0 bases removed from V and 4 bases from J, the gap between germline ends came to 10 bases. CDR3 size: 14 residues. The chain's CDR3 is CASSVGGTTTEAFF. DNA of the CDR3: TGTGCCAGCAGCGTAGGTGGGACGACCACTGAAGCTTTCTTT.

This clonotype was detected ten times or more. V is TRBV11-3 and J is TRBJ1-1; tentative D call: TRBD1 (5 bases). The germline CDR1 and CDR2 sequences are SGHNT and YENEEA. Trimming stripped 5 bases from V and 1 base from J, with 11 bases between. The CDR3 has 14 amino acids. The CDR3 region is CASSAGDGNTEAFF. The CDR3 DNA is TGTGCCAGCAGCGCCGGGGACGGGAACACTGAAGCTTTCTTT.

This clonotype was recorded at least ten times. This CDR3 is CSASRGQGAYEQYF. CDR3 in DNA: TGCAGTGCTAGCCGGGGACAGGGGGCCTACGAGCAGTACTTC. The chain recombines TRBV20-1 with TRBJ2-7; 11 bases fit TRBD1. This CDR3 region has 14 residues. The germline V gene encodes CDR1 DFQATT and CDR2 SNEGSKA (reference sequence). V lost 3 bases, J lost 2 bases, and 3 bases stayed unmatched.

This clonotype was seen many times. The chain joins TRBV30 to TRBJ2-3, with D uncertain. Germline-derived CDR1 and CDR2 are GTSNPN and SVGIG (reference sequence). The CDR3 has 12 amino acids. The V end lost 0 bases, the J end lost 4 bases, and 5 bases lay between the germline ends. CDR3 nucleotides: TGTGCCTGGAGTGTCGCCCCAGATACGCAGTATTTT. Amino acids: CAWSVAPDTQYF.

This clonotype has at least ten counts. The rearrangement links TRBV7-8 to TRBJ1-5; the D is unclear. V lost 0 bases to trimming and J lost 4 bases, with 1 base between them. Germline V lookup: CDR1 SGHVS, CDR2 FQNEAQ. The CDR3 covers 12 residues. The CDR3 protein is CASSLANQPQHF. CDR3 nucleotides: TGTGCCAGCAGCTTAGCGAATCAGCCCCAGCATTTT.

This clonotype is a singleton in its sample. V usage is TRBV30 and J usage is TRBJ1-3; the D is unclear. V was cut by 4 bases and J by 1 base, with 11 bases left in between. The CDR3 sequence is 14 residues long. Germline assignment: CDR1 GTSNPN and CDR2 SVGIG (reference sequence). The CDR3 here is CAWTIRLSGNTIYF. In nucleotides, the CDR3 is TGTGCCTGGACCATAAGGTTGTCTGGAAACACCATATATTTT. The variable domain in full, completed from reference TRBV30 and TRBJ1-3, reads SQTIHQWPATLVQPVGSPLSLECTVEGTSNPNLYWYRQAAGRGLQLLFYSVGIGQISSEVPQNLSASRPQDRQFILSSKKLLLSDSGFYLCAWTIRLSGNTIYFGEGSWLTVV.

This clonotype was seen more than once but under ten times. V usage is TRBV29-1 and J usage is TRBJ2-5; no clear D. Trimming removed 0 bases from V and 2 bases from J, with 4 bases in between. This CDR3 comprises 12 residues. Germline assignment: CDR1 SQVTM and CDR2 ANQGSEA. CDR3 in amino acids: CSVEETQETQYF. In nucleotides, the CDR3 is TGCAGCGTTGAAGAGACACAAGAGACCCAGTACTTC.

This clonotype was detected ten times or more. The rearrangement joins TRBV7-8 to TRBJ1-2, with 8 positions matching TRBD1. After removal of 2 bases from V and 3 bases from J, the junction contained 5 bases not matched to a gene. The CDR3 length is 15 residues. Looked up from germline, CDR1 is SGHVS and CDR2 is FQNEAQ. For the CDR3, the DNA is TGTGCCAGCAGCTTAAAAGAGACAGGGGACTATGGCTACACCTTC. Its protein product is CASSLKETGDYGYTF.

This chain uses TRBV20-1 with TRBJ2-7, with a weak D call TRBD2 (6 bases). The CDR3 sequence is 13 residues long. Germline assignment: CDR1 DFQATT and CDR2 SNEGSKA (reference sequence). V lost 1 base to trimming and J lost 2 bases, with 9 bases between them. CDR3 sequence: CSARAGAPYEQYF. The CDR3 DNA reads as TGCAGTGCTAGAGCGGGAGCACCCTACGAGCAGTACTTC.

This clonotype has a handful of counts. CDR3 residues: CASSAFRDGEAEQYF. DNA for the CDR3: TGCGCCAGCAGCGCATTCCGGGACGGAGAGGCCGAGCAGTACTTC. This chain uses TRBV5-1 with TRBJ2-7, with D tentatively TRBD1 or TRBD2 (5 bases each). This CDR3 has 15 amino acids. V dropped 4 bases and J dropped 6 bases, with 20 bases sitting between them. Germline CDR1 reads SGHRS; CDR2 reads YFSETQ.

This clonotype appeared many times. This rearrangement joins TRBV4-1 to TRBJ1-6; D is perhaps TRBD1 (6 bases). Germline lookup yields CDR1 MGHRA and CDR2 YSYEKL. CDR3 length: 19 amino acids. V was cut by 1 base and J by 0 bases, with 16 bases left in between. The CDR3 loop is CASSQVPQGQSSYNSPLHF. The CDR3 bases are TGCGCCAGCAGCCAAGTTCCCCAAGGACAGAGCTCCTATAATTCACCCCTCCACTTT.

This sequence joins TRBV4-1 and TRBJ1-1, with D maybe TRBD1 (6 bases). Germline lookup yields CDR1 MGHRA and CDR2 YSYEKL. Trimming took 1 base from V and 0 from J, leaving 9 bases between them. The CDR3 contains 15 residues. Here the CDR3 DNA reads TGCGCCAGCAGCCAAGGCAGGGGCATGAACACTGAAGCTTTCTTT. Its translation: CASSQGRGMNTEAFF.

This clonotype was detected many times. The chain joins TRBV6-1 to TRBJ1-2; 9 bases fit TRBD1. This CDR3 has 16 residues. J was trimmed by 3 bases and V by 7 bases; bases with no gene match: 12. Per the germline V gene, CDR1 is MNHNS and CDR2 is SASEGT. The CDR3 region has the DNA TGTGCCAGCACCGGGACAGGGCGTGAAGTCCACTATGGCTACACCTTC. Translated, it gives CASTGTGREVHYGYTF.

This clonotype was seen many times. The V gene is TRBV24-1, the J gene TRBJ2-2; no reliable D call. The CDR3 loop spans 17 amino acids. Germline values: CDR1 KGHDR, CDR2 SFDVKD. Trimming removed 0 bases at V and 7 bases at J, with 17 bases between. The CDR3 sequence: CATSDLHGLHLDGELFF. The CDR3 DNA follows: TGTGCCACCAGTGATTTGCATGGGTTACACCTAGACGGGGAGCTGTTTTTT.

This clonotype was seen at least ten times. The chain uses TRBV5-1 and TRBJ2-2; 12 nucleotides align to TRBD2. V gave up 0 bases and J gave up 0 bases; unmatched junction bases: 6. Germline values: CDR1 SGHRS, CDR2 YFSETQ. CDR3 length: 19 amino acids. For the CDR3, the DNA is TGCGCCAGCAGCTTGGGACTAGCGGGAGCCGGAGCGAACACCGGGGAGCTGTTTTTT. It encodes CASSLGLAGAGANTGELFF.